The T cell receptor beta chain described here comes from a study of Tregs in tolerant kidney transplant recipients. Data came from immunoSEQ multiplex PCR; TCRdb stores just in-frame clones and leaves some out. The table includes about 66,000 clones, about nine tenths detected once. Unstimulated Tregs (CD4+CD25+CD127-) and CD4+CD25- non-Tregs were sorted from PBMCs. Comment on this clone: Its antigen is as yet unknown. Distinct nucleotide sequences in the sample also encode this CDR3.

Findings and caveats of the study: Antigen-driven expansion was suggested because donor-specific Tregs expanded more than all Tregs in tolerant patients. Few patients were studied, so findings need validation in larger groups. Biological reproducibility was not directly addressed, but technical replication error appeared minimal.

This specimen was CD8+ T cells from blood, taken before the transplant. The clonotype comes from a human donor who received a combined kidney and bone marrow transplant.

CDR3 sequence reads: CASSQDRNRGSSPLHF. The CDR3 bases are TGCGCCAGCAGCCAAGATAGGAACAGGGGCTCTTCCCCCCTCCACTTT. J is TRBJ1-6 and V is TRBV4-3; 7 nucleotides align to TRBD1. Germline CDR1 LGHNA, CDR2 YSLEER. CDR3 length equals 16 residues. After removal of 0 bases from V and 13 bases from J, the junction contained 12 bases not matched to a gene.